This entry concerns a single T cell receptor (beta chain). Its target is not known. The record originates from a study of cytomegalovirus exposure and HLA in healthy donors. Study-wide points: Later examination showed HLA-associated TCR beta chains had greater clonal expansion than equally common others.

Trimming cost V 6 bases and J 3 bases, with 11 bases left between them. Germline CDR1 WSHSY, CDR2 SAAADI. The CDR3 is 13 amino acids. This PCR relied on a set of 60 Vbeta primers and 13 Jbeta primers. Clones were read by immunoSEQ multiplex PCR, and TCRdb kept only the in-frame ones, dropping some. The profile shows 100,000 or so clones, roughly 80% of them singletons. The receptor was derived from a man younger than 45 in good health and CMV-seropositive. Sample: PBMCs. The chain links TRBV10-2 to TRBJ2-5; a possible D gene is TRBD1 (5 bases). The CDR3 spells CASRLGLEETQYF. The CDR3 coding sequence is TGCGCCAGCAGATTGGGGCTGGAAGAGACCCAGTACTTC.